The 25 T cell receptor beta chains below were found in one sample sequenced in a study of T cell responses to AZD1222 COVID-19 vaccine. Using immunoSEQ multiplex PCR, the repertoire was profiled, and TCRdb retains in-frame clones only, with some absent. The top ten clones hold approximately 6.9% of a sample with 100,000 to 120,000 clones, approximately 90% of them seen once. Specimen: peripheral blood, collected 28 days after the second AZD1222 dose. The receptor source for this set is an adult who received the AZD1222 COVID-19 vaccine.

By frequency in the sample, this clone is medium-sized. The same CDR3 arises from other DNA sequences in this sample as well. The genes are TRBV7-9 and TRBJ1-5; TRBD1 might be the D (5 bases). Germline loops: CDR1 SEHNR, CDR2 FQNEAQ (reference sequence). Trimming took 5 bases from V and 0 from J, leaving 8 bases between them. The CDR3 spans 14 residues. The CDR3 reads CASSRGGSNQPQHF. CDR3 sequence (DNA): TGTGCCAGCAGCCGCGGGGGTAGCAATCAGCCCCAGCATTTT.

In nucleotides, the CDR3 is TGTGCCAGCAGCGTGGACAGGGAGGTTCACTATGGCTACACCTTC. Its protein is CASSVDREVHYGYTF. The rearrangement joins TRBV11-2 to TRBJ1-2, with TRBD1 matching over 8 bases. The ends lost 5 bases at V and 3 bases at J; junction bases unmatched: 8. There are 15 residues in the CDR3. The V gene's germline CDR1 is SGHAT and CDR2 FQNNGV.

The chain links TRBV3-1 (or the pseudogene TRBV3-2) to TRBJ2-1; D remains ambiguous. V gave up 1 base and J gave up 8 bases, with 18 bases separating them. The CDR3 sequence is 16 residues long. Germline V gene data show CDR1 as LGHDT and CDR2 as YNNKEL (reference sequence). CDR3 DNA: TGTGCCAGCAGCCAAGCTGCCGACTTGGTAAGGGATGAGCAGTTCTTC. Its protein is CASSQAADLVRDEQFF.

This sequence joins TRBV15 and TRBJ1-1; no firm D call. Per the germline V gene, CDR1 is LNHNV and CDR2 is YYDKDF (reference sequence). Trimming cost V 1 base and J 1 base, with 7 bases left between them. CDR3 length equals 14 residues. CDR3 DNA: TGTGCCACCAGCAGAGGCAGGCAGAACACTGAAGCTTTCTTT. Encoded protein: CATSRGRQNTEAFF.

This clone was seen a single time. The genes are TRBV19 and TRBJ2-7; TRBD1 matches 8 bases. The CDR3 runs to 12 residues. V lost 6 bases and J lost 4; bases outside the gene matches: 2. Germline V gives CDR1 LNHDA, CDR2 SQIVND (reference sequence). In DNA, the CDR3 is TGTGCCAGTAGCCGACAGGGGTACGAGCAGTACTTC. Translated: CASSRQGYEQYF.

The chain carries TRBV27 and TRBJ1-2, with 7 bases aligning to TRBD1. The CDR3 spans 15 residues. The V and J ends lost 0 bases and 7 bases, in that order; junction bases with no gene match: 8. Germline CDR1 is MNHEY and CDR2 is SMNVEV (reference sequence). The CDR3 DNA sequence: TGTGCCAGCAGTTTATCAGGTCTACAGGGGACTGGCTACACCTTC. Protein product: CASSLSGLQGTGYTF.

The CDR3 sequence is CASSRGQPNTGELFF. CDR3 coding DNA: TGTGCCAGCAGCCGCGGACAGCCCAACACCGGGGAGCTGTTTTTT. The V call is TRBV7-2, the J call TRBJ2-2, with D possibly being TRBD1 (6 bases). Between the trimmed V and J ends, which lost 5 bases and 2 bases, there was a span of 12 bases. CDR3 length equals 15 residues. Germline V gives CDR1 SGHTA, CDR2 FQGNSA.

This clone was counted a single time. The CDR3 nucleotides are TGTGCCAGCAGCGCGGGACTAGCCGAGCTACCAGAGCAGTTCTTC. It encodes CASSAGLAELPEQFF. This chain links TRBV9 with TRBJ2-1; 9 nucleotides align to TRBD2. V shed 3 bases, J shed 10 bases, and the junction held 11 bases outside the gene matches. From germline, CDR1 is SGDLS and CDR2 YYNGEE. The CDR3 length is 15 residues. Combining the CDR3 with reference TRBV9 and TRBJ2-1 gives the whole variable domain DSGVTQTPKHLITATGQRVTLRCSPRSGDLSVYWYQQSLDQGLQFLIQYYNGEERAKGNILERFSAQQFPDLHSELNLSSLELGDSALYFCASSAGLAELPEQFFGPGTRLTVL.

This chain connects TRBV6-5 to TRBJ1-5; 7 bases match TRBD1. Germline V gene lookup returns CDR1 MNHEY and CDR2 SVGAGI. V lost 8 bases, J lost 0 bases, and 7 bases stayed unmatched. This CDR3 spans 15 amino acids. CDR3: CASQYDRASNQPQHF. Here the CDR3 DNA reads TGTGCCAGCCAATACGACAGGGCTAGCAATCAGCCCCAGCATTTT.

This clone appeared a few times. The chain combines TRBV6-2 or TRBV6-3 with TRBJ1-5; D is perhaps TRBD1 (5 bases). V was cut by 0 bases and J by 4 bases, with 16 bases left in between. The CDR3 covers 17 residues. CDR1 is MNHEY, CDR2 SVGEGT, per germline. This chain's CDR3 is CASSYSISSGGNQPQHF. CDR3 coding DNA: TGTGCCAGCAGTTACTCGATTAGTTCGGGGGGAAATCAGCCCCAGCATTTT.

In nucleotides, the CDR3 is TGTGCCAGCAGTTACAGGCAAAGCAATCAGCCCCAGCATTTT. Translation gives CASSYRQSNQPQHF. The chain links TRBV6-2 or TRBV6-3 to TRBJ1-5; D unclear. The CDR3 has 14 residues. Deletions cut 2 bases from V and 1 base from J, with 6 bases between. Germline V lookup: CDR1 MNHEY, CDR2 SVGEGT.

The J gene is TRBJ2-3, the V gene TRBV5-3, with D perhaps being TRBD1 or TRBD2 (6 bases each). TRBV5-3 is an ORF, with its function uncertain. This CDR3 spans 15 amino acids. V lost 1 base, J lost 3 bases, and 12 bases lay in between. CDR3 in DNA: TGTGCCAGAAGCTTGTCGGGGGCGGGGACAGATACGCAGTATTTT. Translated: CARSLSGAGTDTQYF.

The V call is TRBV11-2, the J call TRBJ2-7; the match to TRBD1 covers 8 bases. V gave up 5 bases and J gave up 3 bases; unmatched junction bases: 6. Germline lookup yields CDR1 SGHAT and CDR2 FQNNGV. The CDR3 sequence is 14 residues long. DNA of the CDR3: TGTGCCAGCAGCGTAGGGACAGGACTCTACGAGCAGTACTTC. Protein: CASSVGTGLYEQYF.

The J gene is TRBJ1-2, the V gene TRBV19; D is unclear. This CDR3 is 14 amino acids long. Trimming stripped 0 bases from V and 2 bases from J, with 7 bases between. Germline V CDR1 and CDR2: LNHDA, SQIVND (reference sequence). The CDR3 nucleotides are TGTGCCAGTAGTATAGATCGCGGGAACTATGGCTACACCTTC. This gives the protein CASSIDRGNYGYTF.

This clone came up once. The CDR3 loop reads CASREGPNQPQHF. The CDR3 nucleotides read TGTGCCAGCAGAGAGGGGCCCAATCAGCCCCAGCATTTT. The V and J genes are TRBV28 and TRBJ1-5; TRBD1 is a possible D gene (5 bases). The germline V gene has CDR1 MDHEN and CDR2 SYDVKM. V was cut by 6 bases and J by 3 bases, with 9 bases left in between. The length of the CDR3 is 13 residues.

This chain uses TRBV3-1 (or the pseudogene TRBV3-2) with TRBJ2-1; TRBD2 might be the D (5 bases). Germline values: CDR1 LGHDT, CDR2 YNNKEL (reference sequence). With 0 bases removed from V and 13 bases from J, the gap between germline ends came to 13 bases. The CDR3 consists of 13 residues. The chain's CDR3 is CASSQDSDLPQFF. CDR3 coding DNA: TGTGCCAGCAGCCAAGACTCGGACTTACCACAGTTCTTC.

This chain connects TRBV5-1 to TRBJ1-1, with 10 bases aligning to TRBD1. The germline V gene has CDR1 SGHRS and CDR2 YFSETQ. V shed 4 bases, J shed 5 bases, and the junction held 5 bases outside the gene matches. The CDR3 runs to 14 residues. The CDR3 loop is CASSADRGRTEAFF. The CDR3 nucleotides are TGCGCCAGCAGCGCGGACAGGGGGAGGACTGAAGCTTTCTTT. Supplemented by reference TRBV5-1 and TRBJ1-1, the full variable domain reads KAGVTQTPRYLIKTRGQQVTLSCSPISGHRSVSWYQQTPGQGLQFLFEYFSETQRNKGNFPGRFSGRQFSNSRSEMNVSTLELGDSALYLCASSADRGRTEAFFGQGTRLTVV.

V usage is TRBV7-8 and J usage is TRBJ2-7; D not certain. CDR3 length: 14 residues. The germline CDR1 and CDR2 sequences are SGHVS and FQNEAQ. V dropped 3 bases and J dropped 5 bases, with 14 bases sitting between them. The CDR3 sequence: CASSLSSPVDEQYF. In DNA form, the CDR3 reads TGTGCCAGCAGCTTGTCATCCCCCGTGGACGAGCAGTACTTC. Supplemented by reference TRBV7-8 and TRBJ2-7, the full variable domain reads GAGVSQSPRYKVAKRGQDVALRCDPISGHVSLFWYQQALGQGPEFLTYFQNEAQLDKSGLPSDRFFAERPEGSVSTLKIQRTQQEDSAVYLCASSLSSPVDEQYFGPGTRLTVT.

The chain uses TRBV7-3 and TRBJ2-7, with 7 bases fitting TRBD2. The CDR3 is 14 residues long. Germline lookup yields CDR1 SGHTA and CDR2 FQGTGA. Trimming cost V 2 bases and J 4 bases; bases outside gene matches: 5. CDR3 region: CASSLVGGIYEQYF. The CDR3, as DNA: TGTGCCAGCAGCTTAGTGGGAGGGATATACGAGCAGTACTTC.

The rearrangement links TRBV28 to TRBJ1-1, with no clear D. The germline V gene has CDR1 MDHEN and CDR2 SYDVKM. Deletions cut 6 bases from V and 4 bases from J, with 15 bases between. The CDR3 has 14 amino acids. CDR3 region: CASSSQDRPTEAFF. The CDR3 bases are TGTGCCAGCAGCTCCCAAGACCGACCCACTGAAGCTTTCTTT.

This clone was recorded once. This chain uses TRBV11-1 with TRBJ2-2; unclear D gene. The CDR3 is 14 residues long. Trimming left V 2 bases short and J 1 base short, with 5 bases between. From germline, CDR1 is SGHAT and CDR2 FQDESV (reference sequence). The DNA of the CDR3 is TGTGCCAGCAGCTTAACTGAGAACACCGGGGAGCTGTTTTTT. This sequence encodes CASSLTENTGELFF.

The chain uses TRBV7-6 and TRBJ2-1; 10 bases map to TRBD2. The CDR3 is 15 residues long. The V and J ends lost 4 bases and 9 bases, in that order; junction bases with no gene match: 9. The germline V gene has CDR1 SGHVS and CDR2 FNYEAQ. The CDR3 reads CASSSGTSEFSEQFF. In DNA, the CDR3 is TGTGCCAGCAGCTCCGGGACTAGCGAATTCAGTGAGCAGTTCTTC.

The rearrangement links TRBV5-5 to TRBJ1-5; no definite D call. V was cut by 0 bases and J by 4 bases, with 5 bases left in between. CDR1 and CDR2 (germline): SGHKS, YYEKEE (reference sequence). The CDR3 is 13 amino acids. The CDR3 is CASSLGVNQPQHF. The CDR3 DNA reads as TGTGCCAGCAGCTTGGGGGTTAATCAGCCCCAGCATTTT.

The chain couples TRBV4-3 to TRBJ1-1; D is unresolved. Looked up from germline, CDR1 is LGHNA and CDR2 is YSLEER. This CDR3 is built from 14 residues. Trimming removed 2 bases from V and 0 bases from J, with 7 bases in between. The CDR3, as DNA: TGCGCCAGCAGCCAACAACCAATGAACACTGAAGCTTTCTTT. This codes for CASSQQPMNTEAFF.

A note on this clone: The sample has other DNA sequences that encode this CDR3 too. The chain is built from TRBV27 and TRBJ1-5; D is possibly TRBD1 (5 bases). Germline V gives CDR1 MNHEY, CDR2 SMNVEV (reference sequence). The CDR3 totals 13 residues. Trimming took 2 bases from V and 6 from J, leaving 8 bases between them. The CDR3 bases are TGTGCCAGCAGTTTAAGGGGCGGTCAGCCCCAGCATTTT. It yields the protein CASSLRGGQPQHF.